Presented here are 17 T cell receptor beta chains from one specimen sequenced in a study of blood T cell repertoires in COVID-19. Profiling relied on immunoSEQ multiplex PCR, and the TCRdb table lists in-frame clones only, not all of them. The sample gives some 150,000 clones, around 91% of which show up once; roughly 14% is in the top ten. Sequenced: peripheral blood. Receptor source: a woman in her 40s with acute or convalescent COVID-19.

The rearrangement joins TRBV28 to TRBJ1-4, with no clear D. Per the germline V gene, CDR1 is MDHEN and CDR2 is SYDVKM. Trimming took 3 bases from V and 6 from J, leaving 8 bases between them. The CDR3 contains 13 residues. CDR3 protein: CASSFRRDEKLFF. The CDR3 bases are TGTGCCAGCAGTTTTAGGAGGGATGAAAAACTGTTTTTT.

The V call is TRBV5-1, the J call TRBJ2-1, with TRBD1 identical over 10 bases. Germline V CDR1 and CDR2: SGHRS, YFSETQ. The CDR3 is 16 residues long. Trimming cost V 4 bases and J 4 bases; bases outside gene matches: 8. CDR3 sequence reads: CASSAGGQGFYNEQFF. DNA for the CDR3: TGCGCCAGCAGCGCGGGGGGACAGGGGTTTTACAATGAGCAGTTCTTC. The full variable domain, with the rest looked up from reference TRBV5-1 and TRBJ2-1, is KAGVTQTPRYLIKTRGQQVTLSCSPISGHRSVSWYQQTPGQGLQFLFEYFSETQRNKGNFPGRFSGRQFSNSRSEMNVSTLELGDSALYLCASSAGGQGFYNEQFFGPGTRLTVL.

This chain links TRBV15 with TRBJ2-4, with 10 nucleotides matching TRBD2. V lost 0 bases and J lost 2; bases outside the gene matches: 4. CDR1 and CDR2 (germline): LNHNV, YYDKDF (reference sequence). The CDR3 spans 17 residues. CDR3 sequence reads: CATSRDLAGESKNIQYF. CDR3 in DNA: TGTGCCACCAGCAGAGACCTAGCGGGAGAATCCAAAAACATTCAGTACTTC.

DNA for the CDR3: TGTGCCAGCACCTCCCTGCGGTCCTACAATGAGCAGTTCTTC. This encodes CASTSLRSYNEQFF. This rearrangement joins TRBV11-2 to TRBJ2-1; D gene ambiguous. The CDR3 is 14 residues long. V lost 7 bases to trimming and J lost 1 base, with 11 bases between them. Germline V gene sequence: CDR1 SGHAT, CDR2 FQNNGV. Together with reference TRBV11-2 and TRBJ2-1, the CDR3 gives the full variable domain: EAGVAQSPRYKIIEKRQSVAFWCNPISGHATLYWYQQILGQGPKLLIQFQNNGVVDDSQLPKDRFSAERLKGVDSTLKIQPAKLEDSAVYLCASTSLRSYNEQFFGPGTRLTVL.

V usage is TRBV5-1 and J usage is TRBJ1-6, with TRBD1 identical over 10 bases. Per germline, CDR1 SGHRS and CDR2 YFSETQ. Trimming cost V 4 bases and J 8 bases; bases outside gene matches: 6. The CDR3 is 15 residues long. As DNA, the CDR3 is TGCGCCAGCAGCGAACGGACAGGGGGGGATTCACCCCTCCACTTT. Translated: CASSERTGGDSPLHF.

This clone was counted a single time. This chain's CDR3 is CATSRVPGSTGELFF. The DNA of the CDR3 is TGTGCCACCAGTCGAGTCCCGGGGAGCACCGGGGAGCTGTTTTTT. This chain links TRBV15 with TRBJ2-2, with D possibly matching TRBD2 (5 bases). Trimming cost V 6 bases and J 4 bases, with 15 bases left between them. The germline V gene encodes CDR1 LNHNV and CDR2 YYDKDF (reference sequence). CDR3 size: 15 residues.

This chain connects TRBV27 to TRBJ1-4, with D possibly matching TRBD1 (6 bases). CDR1 and CDR2 (germline): MNHEY, SMNVEV (reference sequence). The V end lost 6 bases, the J end lost 5 bases, and 19 bases lay between the germline ends. The CDR3 runs to 16 residues. The CDR3 nucleotides read TGTGCCAGCAGCCCGCTTTACCACAGGGACAATGAAAAACTGTTTTTT. Its translation is CASSPLYHRDNEKLFF.

This chain uses TRBV5-1 with TRBJ2-2; no reliable D call. The CDR3 consists of 13 residues. Trimming left V 0 bases short and J 6 bases short, with 6 bases between. In germline, CDR1 is SGHRS, CDR2 YFSETQ. CDR3 protein: CASSLDAAGELFF. Here the CDR3 DNA reads TGCGCCAGCAGCTTGGATGCGGCCGGGGAGCTGTTTTTT. The variable domain in full, with the rest retrieved from reference TRBV5-1 and TRBJ2-2, is KAGVTQTPRYLIKTRGQQVTLSCSPISGHRSVSWYQQTPGQGLQFLFEYFSETQRNKGNFPGRFSGRQFSNSRSEMNVSTLELGDSALYLCASSLDAAGELFFGEGSRLTVL.

This rearrangement joins TRBV15 to TRBJ2-1, with 7 bases that match TRBD2. The CDR3 consists of 15 residues. J lost 8 bases, V lost 6 bases, and 13 bases had no gene match. In germline, CDR1 is LNHNV, CDR2 YYDKDF (reference sequence). The CDR3, as DNA: TGTGCCACCAGTACGACAGCGGGAAGGTGGGATGAGCAGTTCTTC. The encoded protein is CATSTTAGRWDEQFF.

V usage is TRBV12-1 and J usage is TRBJ2-2; no DNA check was done on the table's D call, TRBD2. TRBV12-1 is noted as a pseudogene. This CDR3 contains 14 residues. The CDR3, as DNA: TGTGCCAGCAGCTTGTATTTTATCGCCGGGGAGCTGTTTTTT. This gives the protein CASSLYFIAGELFF.

CDR3 residues: CASSPNRGRNIQYF. The CDR3 DNA reads TGTGCCAGCAGTCCAAATCGGGGTCGAAACATTCAGTACTTC. The chain has TRBV28 and TRBJ2-4; D possibly corresponds to TRBD2 (5 bases). This CDR3 comprises 14 residues. Trimming left V 5 bases short and J 6 bases short, with 14 bases between. Germline V gene sequence: CDR1 MDHEN, CDR2 SYDVKM.

V gene TRBV30 combines with J gene TRBJ1-3, with unresolved D. V lost 4 bases to trimming and J lost 0 bases, with 13 bases between them. The germline V gene has CDR1 GTSNPN and CDR2 SVGIG (reference sequence). The CDR3 covers 15 residues. The CDR3 sequence is CAWTGVLHSGNTIYF. In DNA, the CDR3 is TGTGCCTGGACCGGGGTACTTCACTCTGGAAACACCATATATTTT.

This chain uses TRBV15 with TRBJ2-3; 8 nucleotides align to TRBD1. This CDR3 has 16 residues. Germline CDR1 and CDR2: LNHNV and YYDKDF (reference sequence). The junction had 10 bases not matched to a gene; V was cut back by 5 bases and J by 3 bases. CDR3 sequence reads: CATSGRTGYRTDTQYF. The CDR3 DNA sequence: TGTGCCACCAGCGGAAGGACAGGGTATCGTACAGATACGCAGTATTTT. Supplemented by reference TRBV15 and TRBJ2-3, the full variable domain reads DAMVIQNPRYQVTQFGKPVTLSCSQTLNHNVMYWYQQKSSQAPKLLFHYYDKDFNNEADTPDNFQSRRPNTSFCFLDIRSPGLGDTAMYLCATSGRTGYRTDTQYFGPGTRLTVL.

The CDR3 is CASSQVGSFWESTFNEQFF. CDR3 in DNA: TGTGCCAGCAGCCAAGTAGGGAGTTTCTGGGAATCTACATTCAATGAGCAGTTCTTC. The chain has TRBV4-2 and TRBJ2-1, with D maybe TRBD2 (5 bases). Trimming cost V 1 base and J 6 bases, with 25 bases left between them. The CDR3 runs to 19 residues. From germline, CDR1 is LGHNA and CDR2 YNFKEQ.

The rearrangement uses TRBV5-1 and TRBJ1-6; D is undetermined. Trimming cost V 4 bases and J 9 bases, with 14 bases left between them. The CDR3 loop spans 14 amino acids. The germline V gene encodes CDR1 SGHRS and CDR2 YFSETQ. This CDR3 is CASSPGIEGSPLHF. CDR3 in DNA: TGCGCCAGCAGCCCGGGGATAGAGGGTTCACCCCTCCACTTT. Filled out from reference TRBV5-1 and TRBJ1-6, the complete variable domain reads KAGVTQTPRYLIKTRGQQVTLSCSPISGHRSVSWYQQTPGQGLQFLFEYFSETQRNKGNFPGRFSGRQFSNSRSEMNVSTLELGDSALYLCASSPGIEGSPLHFGNGTRLTVT.

The chain carries TRBV10-3 and TRBJ2-7; 10 bases agree with TRBD2. The CDR3 is made up of 15 amino acids. Germline CDR1 ENHRY, CDR2 SYGVKD. The trim removed 10 bases at V and 6 bases at J, leaving 15 bases unmatched. In DNA form, the CDR3 reads TGTGCCACCAAACCCCAGCGGGAGGGTTGGCGCGAGCAGTACTTC. Residues: CATKPQREGWREQYF.

This rearrangement joins TRBV2 to TRBJ2-3; 7 bases line up with TRBD2. V dropped 10 bases and J dropped 0; count of bases not matched to a gene: 16. The germline V gene has CDR1 SNHLY and CDR2 FYNNEI. The CDR3 extends over 17 amino acids. The CDR3 DNA is TGTGCCACCTCCCCTATCGGGACTATCTTTAGCACAGATACGCAGTATTTT. Its protein is CATSPIGTIFSTDTQYF. The full variable domain, rest sourced from reference TRBV2 and TRBJ2-3, is EPEVTQTPSHQVTQMGQEVILRCVPISNHLYFYWYRQILGQKVEFLVSFYNNEISEKSEIFDDQFSVERPDGSNFTLKIRSTKLEDSAMYFCATSPIGTIFSTDTQYFGPGTRLTVL.